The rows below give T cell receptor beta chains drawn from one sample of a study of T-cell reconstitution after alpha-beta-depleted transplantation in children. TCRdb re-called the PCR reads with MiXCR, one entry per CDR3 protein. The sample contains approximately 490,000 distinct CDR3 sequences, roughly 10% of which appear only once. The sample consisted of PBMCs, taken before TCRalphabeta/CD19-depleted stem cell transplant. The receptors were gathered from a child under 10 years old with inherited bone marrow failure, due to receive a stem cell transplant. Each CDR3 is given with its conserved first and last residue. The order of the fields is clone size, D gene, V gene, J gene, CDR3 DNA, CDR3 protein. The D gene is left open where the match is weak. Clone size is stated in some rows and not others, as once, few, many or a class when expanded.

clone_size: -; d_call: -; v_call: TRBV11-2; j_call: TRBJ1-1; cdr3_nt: TGTGCCAGCAGCGTTACCATGAACACTGAAGCTTTCTTT; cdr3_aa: CASSVTMNTEAFF
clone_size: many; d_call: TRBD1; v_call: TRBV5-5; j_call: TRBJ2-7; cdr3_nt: TGTGCCAGCAGCCAAACCGGGACAGACTACGAGCAGTACTTC; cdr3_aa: CASSQTGTDYEQYF
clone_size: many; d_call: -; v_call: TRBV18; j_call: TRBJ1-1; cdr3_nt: TGTGCCAGCTCAAACCGGGACACAGGGAACACTGAAGCTTTCTTT; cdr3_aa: CASSNRDTGNTEAFF
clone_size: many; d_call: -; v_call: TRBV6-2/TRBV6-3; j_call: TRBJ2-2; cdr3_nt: TGTGCCAGCAACGTCACCGGGGAGCTGTTTTTT; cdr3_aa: CASNVTGELFF
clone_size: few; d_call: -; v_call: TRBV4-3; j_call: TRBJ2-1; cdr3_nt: TGCGCCAGCAGCCAAGAAAGGCTCCGAAACAATGAGCAGTTCTTC; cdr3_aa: CASSQERLRNNEQFF
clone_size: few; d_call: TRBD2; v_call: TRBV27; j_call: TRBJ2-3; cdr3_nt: TGTGCCAGCAGTTTGCTAGCGGCCACAGATACGCAGTATTTT; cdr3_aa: CASSLLAATDTQYF
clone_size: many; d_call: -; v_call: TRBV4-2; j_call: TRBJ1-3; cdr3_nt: TGTGCCAGCAGCCCGAGCCCTTACTCTGGAAACACCATATATTTT; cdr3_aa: CASSPSPYSGNTIYF
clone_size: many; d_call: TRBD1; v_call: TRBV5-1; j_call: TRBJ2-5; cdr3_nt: TGCGCCAGCAGCTTGGGGGACAGTCCACAAGAGACCCAGTACTTC; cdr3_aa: CASSLGDSPQETQYF
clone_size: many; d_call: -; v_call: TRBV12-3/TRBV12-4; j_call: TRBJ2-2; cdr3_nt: TGTGCCACCAGTTTTCAGCTGGGTATGGAGACCGGGGAGCTGTTTTTT; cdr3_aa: CATSFQLGMETGELFF
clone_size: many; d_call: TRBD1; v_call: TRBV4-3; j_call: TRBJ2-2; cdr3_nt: TGCGCCAGCAGCCAAGATGCCGCGACAGGGCGGAACACCGGGGAGCTGTTTTTT; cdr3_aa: CASSQDAATGRNTGELFF
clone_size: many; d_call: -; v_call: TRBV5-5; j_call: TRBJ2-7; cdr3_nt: TGTGCCAGCAGAGTACAGGGAGGTCCCTACGAGCAGTACTTC; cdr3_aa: CASRVQGGPYEQYF
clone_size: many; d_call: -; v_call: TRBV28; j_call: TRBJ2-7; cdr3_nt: TGTGCCAGCAGTTTCGCCCCCTACGAGCAGTACTTC; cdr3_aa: CASSFAPYEQYF
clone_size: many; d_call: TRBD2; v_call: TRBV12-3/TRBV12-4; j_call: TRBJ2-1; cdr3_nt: TGTGCCAGCAGTCCCGGGACTAGCGGGAGCTGGGTTGAGCAGTTCTTC; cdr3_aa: CASSPGTSGSWVEQFF
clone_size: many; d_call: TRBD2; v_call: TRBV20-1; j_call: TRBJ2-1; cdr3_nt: TGCAGTGCTAGACCGGAACTAGCGGGACACAATGAGCAGTTCTTC; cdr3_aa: CSARPELAGHNEQFF
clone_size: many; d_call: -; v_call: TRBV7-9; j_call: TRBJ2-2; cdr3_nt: TGTGCCAGCAGCTTAATCCCCAGGGGAAGGACCGGGGAGCTGTTTTTT; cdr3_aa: CASSLIPRGRTGELFF
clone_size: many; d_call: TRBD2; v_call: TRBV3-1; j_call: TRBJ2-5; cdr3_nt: TGTGCCAGCAGCCCACCCTATGCGTCTAGCGGGAGTCCCGAGACCCAGTACTTC; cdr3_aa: CASSPPYASSGSPETQYF
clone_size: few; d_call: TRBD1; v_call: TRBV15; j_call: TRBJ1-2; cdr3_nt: TGTGCCACCAGCAGAGAGGGACAGAAGAACTATGGCTACACCTTC; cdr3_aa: CATSREGQKNYGYTF
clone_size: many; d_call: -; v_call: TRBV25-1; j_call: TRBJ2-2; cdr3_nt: TGTGCCAGCAGTTTCAGGGGAGGGGAGCTGTTTTTT; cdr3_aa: CASSFRGGELFF
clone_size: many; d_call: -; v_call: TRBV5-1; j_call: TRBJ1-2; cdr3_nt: TGCGCCAGCAGCTTGGGGGGCGCGTTCTATGGCTACACCTTC; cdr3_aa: CASSLGGAFYGYTF
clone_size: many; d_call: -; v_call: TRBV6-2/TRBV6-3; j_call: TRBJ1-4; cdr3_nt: TGTGCCAGCAGTATGACGGCCCCAACTAATGAAAAACTGTTTTTT; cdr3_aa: CASSMTAPTNEKLFF
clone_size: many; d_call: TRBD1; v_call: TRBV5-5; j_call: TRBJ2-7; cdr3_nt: TGTGCCAGCAGCTTGATGGTTTCAGGGGGCGAGCAGTACTTC; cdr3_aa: CASSLMVSGGEQYF
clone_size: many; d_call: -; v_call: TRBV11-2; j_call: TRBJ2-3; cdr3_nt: TGTGCCAGCAGCATCAGGGGCGGGAGAGCTACCACAGATACGCAGTATTTT; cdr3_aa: CASSIRGGRATTDTQYF
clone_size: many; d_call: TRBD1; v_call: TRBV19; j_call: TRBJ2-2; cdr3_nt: TGTGCCAGTAGTCCCCCGGACAGGGAGACCGGGGAGCTGTTTTTT; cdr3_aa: CASSPPDRETGELFF
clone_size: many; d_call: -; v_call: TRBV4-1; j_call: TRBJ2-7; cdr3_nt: TGCGCCAGCAGCCAAGGTCAGGGTGGAGTCTACGAGCAGTACTTC; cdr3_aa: CASSQGQGGVYEQYF
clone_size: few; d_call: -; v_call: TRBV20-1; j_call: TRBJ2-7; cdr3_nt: TGCAGTGCTAGCTTAGGGTTAGACTACGAGCAGTACTTC; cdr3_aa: CSASLGLDYEQYF
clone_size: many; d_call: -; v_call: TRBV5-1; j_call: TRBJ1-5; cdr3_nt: TGCGCCAGCTCCCTGGGGTTAGGGCAGCCCCAGCATTTT; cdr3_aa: CASSLGLGQPQHF
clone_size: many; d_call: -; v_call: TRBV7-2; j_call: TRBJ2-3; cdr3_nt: TGTGCCAGCAGCTTTGATCGGGGCACAGATACGCAGTATTTT; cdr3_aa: CASSFDRGTDTQYF
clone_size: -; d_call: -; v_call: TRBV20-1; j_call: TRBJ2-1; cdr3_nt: TGCAGTGCTAGTCCTCACCGGGTCAATGAGCAGTTCTTC; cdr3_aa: CSASPHRVNEQFF
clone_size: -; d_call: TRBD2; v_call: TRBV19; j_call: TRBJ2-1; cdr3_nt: TGTGCCAGTAGTATGGCGGGAGGGACCTACAATGAGCAGTTCTTC; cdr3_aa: CASSMAGGTYNEQFF
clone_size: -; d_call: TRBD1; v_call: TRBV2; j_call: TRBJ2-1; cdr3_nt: TGTACCAGCTCCTCCACCTCGTTCGGACAGGGGGCGAACTACAATGAGCAGTTCTTC; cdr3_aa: CTSSSTSFGQGANYNEQFF
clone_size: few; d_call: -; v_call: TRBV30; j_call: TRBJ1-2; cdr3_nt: TGTGCCTGGAGGCCGGACAGCTATGGCTACACCTTC; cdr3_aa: CAWRPDSYGYTF
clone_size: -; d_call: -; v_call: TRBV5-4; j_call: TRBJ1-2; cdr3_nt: TGTGCCAGCAGCTTGGGGACAAATGGCTACACCTTC; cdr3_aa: CASSLGTNGYTF
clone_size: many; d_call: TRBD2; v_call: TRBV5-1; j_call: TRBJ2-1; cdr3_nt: TGCGCCAGCAGCTTGGCGGGTCTAGCGGTCCACAATGAGCAGTTCTTC; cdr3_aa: CASSLAGLAVHNEQFF
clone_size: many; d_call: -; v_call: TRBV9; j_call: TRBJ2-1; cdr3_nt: TGTGCCAGCAGCGTAGAAGACTACAATGAGCAGTTCTTC; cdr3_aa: CASSVEDYNEQFF
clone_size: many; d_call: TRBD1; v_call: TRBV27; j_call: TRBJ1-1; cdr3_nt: TGTGCCAGCAGTTCGACAGGGGAGGGAACTGAAGCTTTCTTT; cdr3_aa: CASSSTGEGTEAFF
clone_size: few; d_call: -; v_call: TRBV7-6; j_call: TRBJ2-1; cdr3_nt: TGTGCCAGCAGCTTTACTCATAGAAATGAGCAGTTCTTC; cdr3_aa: CASSFTHRNEQFF
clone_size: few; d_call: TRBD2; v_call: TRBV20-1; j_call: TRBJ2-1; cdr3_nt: TGCAGTGCTAGAGACCAAAGCGGGACGAGCTCCTACAATGAGCAGTTCTTC; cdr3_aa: CSARDQSGTSSYNEQFF
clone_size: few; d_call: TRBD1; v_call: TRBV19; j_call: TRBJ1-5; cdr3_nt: TGTGCCAGTAGTATAGCTCCATCGGACAGGGCCAATCAGCCCCAGCATTTT; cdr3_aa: CASSIAPSDRANQPQHF
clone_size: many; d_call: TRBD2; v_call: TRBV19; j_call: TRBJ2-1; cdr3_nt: TGTGCCAGTAGTATCACTAGCGGGAGGGCCCATGAGCAGTTCTTC; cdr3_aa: CASSITSGRAHEQFF
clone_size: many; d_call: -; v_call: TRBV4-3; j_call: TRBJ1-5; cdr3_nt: TGCGCCAGCAGCCGGGTTTTGTATCAGCCCCAGCATTTT; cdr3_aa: CASSRVLYQPQHF
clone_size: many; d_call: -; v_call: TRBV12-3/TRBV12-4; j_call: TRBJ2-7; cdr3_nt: TGTGCCAGCAGTTTCTCAGGAAAGTACGAGCAGTACTTC; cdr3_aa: CASSFSGKYEQYF
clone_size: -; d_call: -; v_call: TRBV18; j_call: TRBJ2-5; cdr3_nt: TGTGCCAGCTCACCATTCGGGCAGGGGAGGACCCAGTACTTC; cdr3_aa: CASSPFGQGRTQYF
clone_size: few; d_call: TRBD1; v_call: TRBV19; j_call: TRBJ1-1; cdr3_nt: TGTGCCAGTAGTATTGGGGACAGCCGATTTGAAGCTTTCTTT; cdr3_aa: CASSIGDSRFEAFF
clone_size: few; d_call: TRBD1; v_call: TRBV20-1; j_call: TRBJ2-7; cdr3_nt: TGCAGTGCGGATACAGGGGGTGGAGTGTACGAGCAGTACTTC; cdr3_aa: CSADTGGGVYEQYF
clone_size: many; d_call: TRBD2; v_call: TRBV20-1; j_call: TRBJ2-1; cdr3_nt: TGCAGTGCTAGGGGGACTAGCGGGAGAGTAAACAATGAGCAGTTCTTC; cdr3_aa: CSARGTSGRVNNEQFF
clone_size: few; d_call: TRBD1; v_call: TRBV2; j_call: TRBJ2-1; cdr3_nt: TGTGCCAGCAGCTGGGACAGATACAATGAGCAGTTCTTC; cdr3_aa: CASSWDRYNEQFF
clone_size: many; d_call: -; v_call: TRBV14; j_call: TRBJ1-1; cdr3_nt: TGTGCCAGCAGCCAAGCTGTCCAGGGGACTGAAGCTTTCTTT; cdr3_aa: CASSQAVQGTEAFF
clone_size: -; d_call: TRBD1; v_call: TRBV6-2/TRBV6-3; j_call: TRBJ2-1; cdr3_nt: TGTGCCAGCAGTCACGGGACAGGGGAGTACAATGAGCAGTTCTTC; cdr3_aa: CASSHGTGEYNEQFF
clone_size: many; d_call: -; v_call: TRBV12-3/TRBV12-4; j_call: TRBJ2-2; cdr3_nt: TGTGCCAGCCGTCCCCTCCGTACCGGGGAGCTGTTTTTT; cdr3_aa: CASRPLRTGELFF
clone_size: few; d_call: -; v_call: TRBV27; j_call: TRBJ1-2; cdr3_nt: TGTGCCAGCAGTTCAAAGGTTCAGGGTCACTGGGGCTACACCTTC; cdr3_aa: CASSSKVQGHWGYTF
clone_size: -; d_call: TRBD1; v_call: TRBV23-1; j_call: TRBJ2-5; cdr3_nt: TGCGCCAGCAGTCAATCGGGCAGGGGGCTAATATTCCAAGAGACCCAGTACTTC; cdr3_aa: CASSQSGRGLIFQETQYF
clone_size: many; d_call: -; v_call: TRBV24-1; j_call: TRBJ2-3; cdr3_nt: TGTGCCACCAGTGATTATCCGGGAAGCACAGATACGCAGTATTTT; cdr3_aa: CATSDYPGSTDTQYF
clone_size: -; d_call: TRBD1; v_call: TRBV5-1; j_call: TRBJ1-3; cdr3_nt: TGCGCCAGCAGCCATGGGACAGCCTCTGGAAACACCATATATTTT; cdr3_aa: CASSHGTASGNTIYF